These 25 T cell receptor beta chains share one sample of origin, sequenced in a study of T cells in Graves' hyperthyroidism and ophthalmopathy. RNA transcripts provided the source from which TCR beta CDR3 regions were amplified. RT-PCR in the first round (using the HTBI primer set) targeted the TCR CDR3. Using its own MiXCR run on the multiplex PCR reads, TCRdb lists one record per CDR3 protein. The data contain about 270,000 distinct CDR3 sequences, around 20% of them singletons. The specimen sequenced was blood. The receptors shown here come from a man under 40 with Graves' ophthalmopathy.

This clonotype was detected a few times. V usage is TRBV7-9 and J usage is TRBJ2-1; 8 bases match TRBD1. Losses at the gene ends were 2 bases for V and 9 bases for J; bases not matched to a gene: 9. CDR3 length equals 15 residues. Germline loops: CDR1 SEHNR, CDR2 FQNEAQ (reference sequence). The CDR3 bases are TGTGCCAGCAGCTTAAAGGACAGGGAAACGCGTGAGCAGTTCTTC. Residues: CASSLKDRETREQFF.

This clonotype was seen many times. The V and J genes are TRBV28 and TRBJ2-7; TRBD1 is a possible D gene (6 bases). V was trimmed by 5 bases and J by 0 bases, leaving 11 bases between them. Germline lookup yields CDR1 MDHEN and CDR2 SYDVKM. The CDR3 runs 14 residues. CDR3 nucleotides: TGTGCCAGCAGTACTCAGGGGAGCTCCTACGAGCAGTACTTC. Residues: CASSTQGSSYEQYF.

The genes are TRBV6-2 or TRBV6-3 and TRBJ2-5, with D tentatively TRBD1 or TRBD2 (6 bases each). Germline V lookup: CDR1 MNHEY, CDR2 SVGEGT. The CDR3 loop spans 16 amino acids. V lost 2 bases, J lost 4 bases, and 17 bases lay in between. Here the CDR3 DNA reads TGTGCCAGCAGTTACAATCCGGGGGCGCCGAGAGAGACCCAGTACTTC. Translated, it gives CASSYNPGAPRETQYF.

This clonotype was seen a few times. The genes are TRBV10-3 and TRBJ1-5; tentatively, D is TRBD1 (5 bases). This CDR3 comprises 13 residues. The ends were cut back, 4 bases at V and 7 bases at J, with 11 bases in the middle. CDR1 ENHRY and CDR2 SYGVKD come from the germline V gene. The CDR3 coding sequence is TGTGCCATCAGTGGGTTAGGGGCCCAGCCCCAGCATTTT. This gives the protein CAISGLGAQPQHF.

In its sample, this clonotype was seen many times. The chain recombines TRBV30 with TRBJ2-1, with D unclear. The CDR3 has 15 residues. V gave up 0 bases and J gave up 5 bases, with 14 bases separating them. CDR1 is GTSNPN and CDR2 is SVGIG in the germline V gene (reference sequence). The CDR3 sequence: CAWSVGLLPNNEQFF. The DNA of the CDR3 is TGTGCCTGGAGTGTCGGTCTTCTCCCGAACAATGAGCAGTTCTTC.

The V and J genes are TRBV20-1 and TRBJ2-2; 12 nucleotides match TRBD2. The V and J ends lost 0 bases and 6 bases, in that order; junction bases with no gene match: 5. The germline gives CDR1 DFQATT, CDR2 SNEGSKA (reference sequence). The CDR3 is 16 residues long. The CDR3 bases are TGCAGTGCTAGAGATCGACTAGCGGGAGCCCCCGGGGAGCTGTTTTTT. The encoded protein is CSARDRLAGAPGELFF.

The V call is TRBV5-1, the J call TRBJ2-5; possibly TRBD2 for D (6 bases). Germline V CDR1 and CDR2: SGHRS, YFSETQ. V was clipped by 4 bases and J by 3 bases, with 13 bases between them. CDR3 length equals 14 residues. The CDR3: CASSPESGEETQYF. The CDR3 DNA reads as TGCGCCAGCAGCCCGGAATCGGGGGAAGAGACCCAGTACTTC. Looking up the rest from reference TRBV5-1 and TRBJ2-5 gives the full variable domain: KAGVTQTPRYLIKTRGQQVTLSCSPISGHRSVSWYQQTPGQGLQFLFEYFSETQRNKGNFPGRFSGRQFSNSRSEMNVSTLELGDSALYLCASSPESGEETQYFGPGTRLLVL.

This clonotype was seen a few times. This chain uses TRBV6-2 or TRBV6-3 with TRBJ1-5, with TRBD1 as a possible D gene (5 bases). The germline V gene has CDR1 MNHEY and CDR2 SVGEGT. V lost 7 bases, J lost 6 bases, and 16 bases lay in between. This CDR3 region has 14 residues. CDR3 bases: TGTGCCAGCAATCAGGGCGGGTTGGGTCAGCCCCAGCATTTT. Translating gives CASNQGGLGQPQHF.

This clonotype was counted many times. This chain links TRBV5-1 with TRBJ2-7, with 9 nucleotides matching TRBD2. CDR1 is SGHRS and CDR2 is YFSETQ in the germline V gene. V lost 4 bases and J lost 0; bases outside the gene matches: 11. This CDR3 is 17 amino acids long. CDR3 protein: CASSPELAGVFSYEQYF. Here the CDR3 DNA reads TGCGCCAGCAGCCCGGAATTAGCGGGAGTATTCTCCTACGAGCAGTACTTC.

The rearrangement joins TRBV29-1 to TRBJ1-2, with 10 bases fitting TRBD1. J was trimmed by 4 bases and V by 6 bases; bases with no gene match: 11. The CDR3 extends over 15 amino acids. Looked up from germline, CDR1 is SQVTM and CDR2 is ANQGSEA. The CDR3 DNA is TGCAGCGTACTAGACAGGGGGCTTTTTGGCTATGGCTACACCTTC. It is translated as CSVLDRGLFGYGYTF.

This clonotype was detected many times. V is TRBV5-1 and J is TRBJ2-2, with TRBD1 identical over 7 bases. Trimming cost V 7 bases and J 3 bases; bases outside gene matches: 9. From germline, CDR1 is SGHRS and CDR2 YFSETQ. CDR3 size: 15 residues. CDR3 coding DNA: TGCGCCAGCGGACGAGACAGGGCTTACACCGGGGAGCTGTTTTTT. As protein: CASGRDRAYTGELFF.

The rearrangement uses TRBV11-3 and TRBJ2-3; 8 bases map to TRBD1. This CDR3 spans 14 amino acids. With 5 bases clipped from V and 4 bases from J, the junction kept 5 bases outside the gene matches. Germline values: CDR1 SGHNT, CDR2 YENEEA. The CDR3 is CASSEQGGPDTQYF. CDR3 coding DNA: TGTGCCAGCAGCGAACAGGGGGGCCCAGATACGCAGTATTTT.

CDR3 nucleotide sequence: TGCGCCAGCAGTTCCGCGGGACACCTGAACACTGAAGCTTTCTTT. Translation: CASSSAGHLNTEAFF. V gene TRBV5-1 combines with J gene TRBJ1-1, with a tentative D call TRBD1 (6 bases). Trimming shortened V by 5 bases and J by 0 bases, and 14 bases separated the two germline ends. The CDR3 is made up of 15 amino acids. Looked up from germline, CDR1 is SGHRS and CDR2 is YFSETQ.

This clonotype was observed a few times. The chain combines TRBV6-6 with TRBJ2-5, with D possibly TRBD2 on 6 matching bases. The CDR3 has 15 amino acids. Trimming cost V 2 bases and J 2 bases, with 12 bases left between them. Germline CDR1 reads MNHNY; CDR2 reads SVGAGI (reference sequence). The CDR3 loop is CASSYVRGFQETQYF. The CDR3 bases are TGTGCCAGCAGTTACGTGCGGGGTTTTCAAGAGACCCAGTACTTC.

In this sample, this clonotype turned up many times. The V call is TRBV11-3, the J call TRBJ2-7; no clear D gene. The germline V gene encodes CDR1 SGHNT and CDR2 YENEEA. The CDR3 covers 12 residues. V was pared by 2 bases and J by 3 bases, with 5 bases between. The CDR3 reads CASSLFNYEQYF. CDR3 bases: TGTGCCAGCAGCTTATTTAACTACGAGCAGTACTTC.

This clonotype was detected ten times or more. The chain combines TRBV13 with TRBJ2-3; 9 bases agree with TRBD2. Germline CDR1 PRHDT, CDR2 FYEKMQ (reference sequence). The V segment lost 0 bases and the J segment 6 bases; nucleotides outside the gene matches: 4. The CDR3 length is 15 residues. The CDR3 region has the DNA TGTGCCAGCAGCTTAGGTCTAGCGGGACCGGATACGCAGTATTTT. It translates to CASSLGLAGPDTQYF.

This clonotype was observed at least ten times. The chain joins TRBV9 to TRBJ1-2; 7 positions match TRBD1. The CDR3 has 16 residues. CDR1 and CDR2 from the germline V gene are SGDLS and YYNGEE. The J segment lost 3 bases and the V segment lost 3 bases, leaving 11 bases of the junction unmatched. CDR3 region: CASSAPRQGGDYGYTF. The CDR3 bases are TGTGCCAGCAGCGCACCAAGACAGGGTGGAGACTATGGCTACACCTTC.

This clonotype has ten or more counts. The chain uses TRBV11-2 and TRBJ2-5; D not resolved. The germline CDR1 and CDR2 sequences are SGHAT and FQNNGV. This CDR3 has 12 residues. Trimming cost V 2 bases and J 2 bases, with 3 bases left between them. CDR3 nucleotide sequence: TGTGCCAGCAGCTTATGGCAAGAGACCCAGTACTTC. Translating it yields CASSLWQETQYF.

This clonotype turned up a few times. This chain uses TRBV20-1 with TRBJ1-3; D may be TRBD1 (6 bases). The germline V gene has CDR1 DFQATT and CDR2 SNEGSKA (reference sequence). V was shortened by 1 base and J by 4 bases, with 14 bases between the two germline ends. CDR3 length: 15 residues. The DNA of the CDR3 is TGCAGTGCTAGAGCTGGGGGCCTAGGGGGAAACACCATATATTTT. Translating it yields CSARAGGLGGNTIYF.

The rearrangement links TRBV5-1 to TRBJ1-6, with 7 bases aligning to TRBD1. J gave up 8 bases and V 3 bases, and 5 bases lay outside the gene matches. The germline V gene has CDR1 SGHRS and CDR2 YFSETQ. There are 14 residues in the CDR3. CDR3 region: CASSWRGQDSPLHF. DNA for the CDR3: TGCGCCAGCAGCTGGAGGGGGCAAGATTCACCCCTCCACTTT.

The rearrangement links TRBV7-8 to TRBJ2-2; possible D gene TRBD1, 5 bases. V gave up 8 bases and J gave up 0 bases, with 7 bases separating them. This CDR3 is 13 amino acids long. Germline V lookup: CDR1 SGHVS, CDR2 FQNEAQ. The CDR3 nucleotides are TGTGCCAGCCAGACAGCGAACACCGGGGAGCTGTTTTTT. Protein sequence: CASQTANTGELFF.

This clonotype was observed a few times. The V and J genes are TRBV18 and TRBJ2-7; 7 bases are a match to TRBD1. V trimming: 9 bases; J trimming: 0 bases; junction bases outside the gene matches: 11. CDR1 is KGHSH and CDR2 is LQKENI in the germline V gene. CDR3 length: 15 amino acids. CDR3 amino acids: CASIRSRDSSYEQYF. For the CDR3, the DNA is TGTGCCAGTATACGTAGCCGGGACAGCTCCTACGAGCAGTACTTC.

The J gene is TRBJ2-4, the V gene TRBV6-1; 11 nucleotides line up with TRBD2. The CDR3 has 17 residues. Germline V CDR1 and CDR2: MNHNS, SASEGT. With V trimmed by 4 bases and J by 1 base, 6 bases remained unmatched. CDR3 sequence reads: CASSALSSGRAKNIQYF. Written as DNA, the CDR3 is TGTGCCAGCAGTGCGCTCTCTAGCGGGAGGGCCAAAAACATTCAGTACTTC.

This clonotype was seen only a few times. V gene TRBV29-1 combines with J gene TRBJ1-2; 7 positions match TRBD1. Per germline, CDR1 SQVTM and CDR2 ANQGSEA. The CDR3 sequence is 13 residues long. The trim removed 7 bases at V and 0 bases at J, leaving 5 bases unmatched. The CDR3 DNA is TGCAGCGCTGCAAGGGGGCCTAACTATGGCTACACCTTC. This sequence encodes CSAARGPNYGYTF.

This clonotype was detected many times. The chain recombines TRBV27 with TRBJ2-5; 8 bases match TRBD1. Germline V gene data show CDR1 as MNHEY and CDR2 as SMNVEV (reference sequence). Germline trimming cut 4 bases from V and 2 bases from J; bases unmatched to any gene: 6. The CDR3 totals 15 residues. The CDR3 is CASSSRRDRQETQYF. The CDR3 coding sequence is TGTGCCAGCAGTTCCAGGCGGGACAGGCAAGAGACCCAGTACTTC.